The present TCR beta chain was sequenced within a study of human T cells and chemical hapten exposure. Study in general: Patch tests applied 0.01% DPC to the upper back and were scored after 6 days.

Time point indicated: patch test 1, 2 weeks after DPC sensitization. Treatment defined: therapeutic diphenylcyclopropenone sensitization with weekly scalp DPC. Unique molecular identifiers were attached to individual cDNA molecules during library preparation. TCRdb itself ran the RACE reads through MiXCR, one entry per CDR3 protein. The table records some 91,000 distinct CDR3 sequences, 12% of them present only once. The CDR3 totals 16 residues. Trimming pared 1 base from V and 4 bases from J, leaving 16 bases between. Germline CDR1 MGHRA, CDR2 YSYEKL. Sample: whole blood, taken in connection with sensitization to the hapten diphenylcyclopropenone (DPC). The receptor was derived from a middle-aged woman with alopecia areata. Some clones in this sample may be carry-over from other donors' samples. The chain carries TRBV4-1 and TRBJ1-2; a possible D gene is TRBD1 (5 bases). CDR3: CASSQAHLTGIYGYTF. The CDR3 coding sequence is TGCGCCAGCAGCCAAGCCCACCTCACAGGCATCTATGGCTACACCTTC.